What follows are 3 T cell receptor beta chains derived from one specimen sequenced in a study of T cell responses to AZD1222 COVID-19 vaccine. Generated by immunoSEQ multiplex PCR, the TCRdb table keeps only in-frame clones and is missing some. The profile shows approximately 120,000 clones, approximately 88% of them singletons. Sequenced here: peripheral blood, sampled on day 0 of AZD1222 vaccination. The receptors were sampled from an adult in good health.

Judged by abundance, this clone is medium-sized. The genes are TRBV7-2 and TRBJ2-7; TRBD1 aligns across 10 bases. Germline V lookup: CDR1 SGHTA, CDR2 FQGNSA. Losses at the gene ends were 5 bases for V and 2 bases for J; bases not matched to a gene: 6. The CDR3 runs 15 residues. Written as DNA, the CDR3 is TGTGCCAGCAGCCCTCGGGACAGGGGAGCCTACGAGCAGTACTTC. Residues: CASSPRDRGAYEQYF.

V usage is TRBV28 and J usage is TRBJ1-6; 8 nucleotides match TRBD1. The V and J ends lost 10 bases and 7 bases, in that order; junction bases with no gene match: 6. The CDR3 is 13 amino acids. From germline, CDR1 is MDHEN and CDR2 SYDVKM. This CDR3 reads CATQGASNSPLHF. For the CDR3, the DNA is TGTGCCACCCAGGGGGCTTCGAATTCACCCCTCCACTTT.

The chain combines TRBV25-1 with TRBJ1-2, with D possibly being TRBD1 (6 bases). Germline-derived CDR1 and CDR2 are MGHDK and SYGVNS. V was shortened by 7 bases and J by 6 bases, with 18 bases between the two germline ends. This CDR3 comprises 14 residues. The CDR3 is CASTTWGQADGYTF. CDR3 coding DNA: TGTGCCAGCACTACGTGGGGGCAGGCGGATGGCTACACCTTC.